The subject of this entry is one TCR beta chain. The target antigen is unknown. These data belong to a study of T cell responses to AZD1222 COVID-19 vaccine. Regarding the study as a whole: Baseline serology detected seropositivity in only a handful of AZD1222 recipients.

The CDR3 loop spans 14 amino acids. Germline V gene data show CDR1 as SNHLY and CDR2 as FYNNEI. Trimming cost V 8 bases and J 7 bases; bases outside gene matches: 8. Libraries were prepared by immunoSEQ multiplex PCR; TCRdb keeps only in-frame clonotypes and omits some of them. The sample lists fewer than 65,000 clones; around 84% were seen once. Sequences were derived from peripheral blood, sampled on day 0 of AZD1222 vaccination. The TCR sequence derives from an adult in good health. The chain uses TRBV2 and TRBJ2-1; the match to TRBD1 covers 10 bases. The CDR3 DNA sequence: TGTGCCAGCCGCGGACAGGGGGGTTGGAATGAGCAGTTCTTC. Its translation is CASRGQGGWNEQFF.